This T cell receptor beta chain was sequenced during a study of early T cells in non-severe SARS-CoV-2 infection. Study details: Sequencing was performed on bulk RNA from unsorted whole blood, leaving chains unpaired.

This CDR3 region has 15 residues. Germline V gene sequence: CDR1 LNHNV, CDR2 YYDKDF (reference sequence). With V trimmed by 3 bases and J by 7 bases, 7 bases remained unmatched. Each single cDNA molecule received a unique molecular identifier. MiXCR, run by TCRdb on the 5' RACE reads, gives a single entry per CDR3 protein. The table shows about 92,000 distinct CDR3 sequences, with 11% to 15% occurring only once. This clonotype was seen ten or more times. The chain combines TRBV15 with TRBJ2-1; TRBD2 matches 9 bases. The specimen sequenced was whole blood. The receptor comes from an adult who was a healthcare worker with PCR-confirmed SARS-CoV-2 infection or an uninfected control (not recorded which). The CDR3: CATSSEGLAPNEQFF. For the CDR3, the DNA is TGTGCCACCAGCAGCGAGGGACTAGCACCAAATGAGCAGTTCTTC.